Listed below are T cell receptor beta chains from one sample, sequenced in a study of cytotoxic CD8 clonotypes in ibrutinib-treated CLL. This table comes from immunoSEQ multiplex PCR, and its TCRdb copy is limited to in-frame clones, with some not included. Of more than 140,000 clones listed, 70% to 85% were seen once; the top ten hold 28%. The material sequenced was PBMCs, taken after 12 months of ibrutinib treatment. The receptors here all came from a human donor with chronic lymphocytic leukemia. Each CDR3 is given with its conserved first and last residue. The order of the fields is clone size, J gene, V gene, D gene, CDR3 DNA, CDR3 protein. The D gene is left open where the match is weak. Clone sizes are given selectively: once, few, many, or a class where the clone is expanded.

abundance: -
j_gene: TRBJ1-5
v_gene: TRBV5-1
d_gene: -
CDR3nt: TGCGCCAGCAGCTTGGGGACAGATAGCAATCAGCCCCAGCATTTT
CDR3aa: CASSLGTDSNQPQHF

abundance: -
j_gene: TRBJ2-3
v_gene: TRBV5-6
d_gene: TRBD2
CDR3nt: TGTGCCAGCGGGGGGGGCACAGATACGCAGTATTTT
CDR3aa: CASGGGTDTQYF

abundance: -
j_gene: TRBJ2-1
v_gene: TRBV25-1
d_gene: -
CDR3nt: TGTGCCAGCAGTGAAATTCAGGGGTCCTACAATGAGCAGTTCTTC
CDR3aa: CASSEIQGSYNEQFF

abundance: -
j_gene: TRBJ2-2
v_gene: TRBV19
d_gene: -
CDR3nt: TGTGCCAGTAGGGGTGGACGCGCGAACACCGGGGAGCTGTTTTTT
CDR3aa: CASRGGRANTGELFF

abundance: -
j_gene: TRBJ2-1
v_gene: TRBV9
d_gene: TRBD2
CDR3nt: TGTGCCAGCAGCGTAGGTCGCCTAGCGGGGGGCTACAATGAGCAGTTCTTC
CDR3aa: CASSVGRLAGGYNEQFF

abundance: -
j_gene: TRBJ1-5
v_gene: TRBV28
d_gene: TRBD1
CDR3nt: TGTGCCAGCAGTTTTATTCGAGGGGGCAGCAATCAGCCCCAGCATTTT
CDR3aa: CASSFIRGGSNQPQHF

abundance: -
j_gene: TRBJ2-7
v_gene: TRBV4-1
d_gene: -
CDR3nt: TGCGCCAGCAGCCAAGAAATTGTAACATACAGCTCCTACGAGCAGTACTTC
CDR3aa: CASSQEIVTYSSYEQYF

abundance: -
j_gene: TRBJ2-7
v_gene: TRBV6-5
d_gene: -
CDR3nt: TGTGCCAGCAGTTACCCACTCTACGAGCAGTACTTC
CDR3aa: CASSYPLYEQYF

abundance: -
j_gene: TRBJ2-5
v_gene: TRBV19
d_gene: -
CDR3nt: TGTGCCAGTAGTATAACGTACAGGGATTTCGAGACCCAGTACTTC
CDR3aa: CASSITYRDFETQYF

abundance: -
j_gene: TRBJ1-2
v_gene: TRBV28
d_gene: TRBD1
CDR3nt: TGTGCCAGCAGTTTCGGGACAGAGGAATATGGCTACACCTTC
CDR3aa: CASSFGTEEYGYTF

abundance: -
j_gene: TRBJ2-1
v_gene: TRBV7-2
d_gene: TRBD1
CDR3nt: TGTGCCAGCAGCTCCGGACAGGGGGCCAGAGGTGAGCAGTTCTTC
CDR3aa: CASSSGQGARGEQFF

abundance: once
j_gene: TRBJ2-1
v_gene: TRBV7-2
d_gene: TRBD2
CDR3nt: TGTGCCAGCAGCCATCGGACTAGCGGTTACAATGAGCAGTTCTTC
CDR3aa: CASSHRTSGYNEQFF

abundance: -
j_gene: TRBJ2-2
v_gene: TRBV7-2
d_gene: TRBD1
CDR3nt: TGTGCCAGCAGCTTAACAGGGGGCACCACCGGGGAGCTGTTTTTT
CDR3aa: CASSLTGGTTGELFF

abundance: -
j_gene: TRBJ1-3
v_gene: TRBV5-8
d_gene: TRBD1
CDR3nt: TGTGCCAGCAGCTTGGGCGACAGGGCTGGGAACACCATATATTTT
CDR3aa: CASSLGDRAGNTIYF

abundance: -
j_gene: TRBJ2-7
v_gene: TRBV2
d_gene: -
CDR3nt: TGTGCCAGCAGTGGGGTCGAGCAGCACTCCTACGAGCAGTACTTC
CDR3aa: CASSGVEQHSYEQYF

abundance: few
j_gene: TRBJ1-2
v_gene: TRBV5-1
d_gene: -
CDR3nt: TGCGCCAGCAGCTTGTCGGGCGGGGACTATGGCTACACCTTC
CDR3aa: CASSLSGGDYGYTF

abundance: -
j_gene: TRBJ1-3
v_gene: TRBV27
d_gene: -
CDR3nt: TGTGCCAGCAGTTTATCGATCGGGGGCGCATACACCATATATTTT
CDR3aa: CASSLSIGGAYTIYF

abundance: few
j_gene: TRBJ1-1
v_gene: TRBV5-1
d_gene: -
CDR3nt: TGCGCCAGCAGCCTGGGACGGATCATGAACACTGAAGCTTTCTTT
CDR3aa: CASSLGRIMNTEAFF

abundance: -
j_gene: TRBJ1-1
v_gene: TRBV5-1
d_gene: -
CDR3nt: TGCGCCAGCAGCTTGGGATGGATCGACACTGAAGCTTTCTTT
CDR3aa: CASSLGWIDTEAFF

abundance: -
j_gene: TRBJ2-5
v_gene: TRBV14
d_gene: TRBD1
CDR3nt: TGTGCCAGCAGCCAGCTCAGGGGGACAAGGGCGCCCGAGACCCAGTACTTC
CDR3aa: CASSQLRGTRAPETQYF

abundance: -
j_gene: TRBJ2-7
v_gene: TRBV7-9
d_gene: TRBD2
CDR3nt: TGTGCCAGCCGCGGCGGGAGCTCCTACGAGCAGTACTTC
CDR3aa: CASRGGSSYEQYF

abundance: -
j_gene: TRBJ1-1
v_gene: TRBV6-5
d_gene: -
CDR3nt: TGTGCCAGCAGTTACTCGGGCAGAGAAGCTTTCTTT
CDR3aa: CASSYSGREAFF

abundance: -
j_gene: TRBJ1-6
v_gene: TRBV5-1
d_gene: -
CDR3nt: TGCGCCAGCAGCCGGAACCGGGATTATAATTCACCCCTCCACTTT
CDR3aa: CASSRNRDYNSPLHF

abundance: -
j_gene: TRBJ1-5
v_gene: TRBV6-6
d_gene: TRBD1
CDR3nt: TGTGCCAGCAGTTACTGGGCAGGGGGTCAGCCCCAGCATTTT
CDR3aa: CASSYWAGGQPQHF

abundance: -
j_gene: TRBJ1-6
v_gene: TRBV30
d_gene: -
CDR3nt: TGTGCCGAGGGCGCCTTTAATTCACCCCTCCACTTT
CDR3aa: CAEGAFNSPLHF

abundance: -
j_gene: TRBJ1-1
v_gene: TRBV23-1
d_gene: -
CDR3nt: TGCGCCAGCAACGGGGGGGCAAGTGGTTTTTACACTGAAGCTTTCTTT
CDR3aa: CASNGGASGFYTEAFF

abundance: -
j_gene: TRBJ1-5
v_gene: TRBV7-2
d_gene: -
CDR3nt: TGTGCCAGCAGGCGGGAGGTAAATCAGCCCCAGCATTTT
CDR3aa: CASRREVNQPQHF

abundance: -
j_gene: TRBJ2-4
v_gene: TRBV5-8
d_gene: -
CDR3nt: TGTGCCAGCAGACCCCGAACAGAGCAAACACTAAACATTCAGTACTTC
CDR3aa: CASRPRTEQTLNIQYF

abundance: -
j_gene: TRBJ1-5
v_gene: TRBV5-1
d_gene: TRBD1
CDR3nt: TGCGCCAGCAGCTTTGGGACAGGGAATAATCAGCCCCAGCATTTT
CDR3aa: CASSFGTGNNQPQHF

abundance: -
j_gene: TRBJ1-5
v_gene: TRBV7-8
d_gene: -
CDR3nt: TGTGCCAGCAGCTTAGTTTTATACGGCCTCCCGTCTTTT
CDR3aa: CASSLVLYGLPSF

abundance: -
j_gene: TRBJ2-7
v_gene: TRBV13
d_gene: -
CDR3nt: TGTGCCAGCAGCCCCTCCCCAGACGAGCAGTACTTC
CDR3aa: CASSPSPDEQYF

abundance: -
j_gene: TRBJ2-5
v_gene: TRBV13
d_gene: TRBD2
CDR3nt: TGTGCCAGCAGTCTTCGGGAGGGGGAAGAGACCCAGTACTTC
CDR3aa: CASSLREGEETQYF

abundance: -
j_gene: TRBJ2-7
v_gene: TRBV7-9
d_gene: TRBD1
CDR3nt: TGTGCCAGCAGCGAAGCGGGACAGGGGACGGGTAGGGCCTACGAGCAGTACTTC
CDR3aa: CASSEAGQGTGRAYEQYF

abundance: few
j_gene: TRBJ2-3
v_gene: TRBV11-2
d_gene: TRBD2
CDR3nt: TGTGCCAGCTGGACTAGCGGGAGTACGGCAGATACGCAGTATTTT
CDR3aa: CASWTSGSTADTQYF

abundance: once
j_gene: TRBJ1-4
v_gene: TRBV28
d_gene: -
CDR3nt: TGTGCCAGCAGTGCCGGGGCACCCAGTGCAACTAATGAAAAACTGTTTTTT
CDR3aa: CASSAGAPSATNEKLFF

abundance: -
j_gene: TRBJ2-2
v_gene: TRBV7-7
d_gene: -
CDR3nt: TGTGCTAGCAGCTTAAAAGTGGCCGGGGAGCTGTTTTTT
CDR3aa: CASSLKVAGELFF

abundance: few
j_gene: TRBJ1-1
v_gene: TRBV28
d_gene: -
CDR3nt: TGTGCCAGCAGCGAGGACGGCTTCACTGAAGCTTTCTTT
CDR3aa: CASSEDGFTEAFF

abundance: -
j_gene: TRBJ1-5
v_gene: TRBV5-8
d_gene: TRBD1
CDR3nt: TGTGCCAGCAGTTTGCCCGGGACAGGGGATGACGACGAGCATTTT
CDR3aa: CASSLPGTGDDDEHF

abundance: -
j_gene: TRBJ2-2
v_gene: TRBV30
d_gene: -
CDR3nt: TGTGCCTGGAGTGTATCGCAGGGAGGTGTCCCTGGGGGGAACACCGGGGAGCTGTTTTTT
CDR3aa: CAWSVSQGGVPGGNTGELFF

abundance: -
j_gene: TRBJ2-5
v_gene: TRBV6-1
d_gene: -
CDR3nt: TGTGCCAGCAGTGAATGGGGGCGGGAGCGAAAGGAGACCCAGTACTTC
CDR3aa: CASSEWGRERKETQYF

abundance: -
j_gene: TRBJ1-1
v_gene: TRBV29-1
d_gene: -
CDR3nt: TGCAGCGTTGAAATCCGGGGGATGAACACTGAAGCTTTCTTT
CDR3aa: CSVEIRGMNTEAFF

abundance: many
j_gene: TRBJ2-6
v_gene: TRBV11-3
d_gene: TRBD2
CDR3nt: TGTGCCAGCAGCCCCGGGGGGGCTGGGGCCAACGTCCTGACTTTC
CDR3aa: CASSPGGAGANVLTF